This T cell receptor (beta chain) was sequenced in a study of blood T cells in healthy people across ages. The germline gives CDR1 SGHDN, CDR2 FVKESK. Trimming took 0 bases from V and 2 from J, leaving 9 bases between them. This CDR3 is 15 amino acids long. Primers used in a second PCR of about 6 to 12 cycles were a sample-barcoded 5' primer and a J-beta primer mix. In TCRdb, the 5' RACE reads were re-called with MiXCR into one record per CDR3 protein. This sample has over 1,500,000 distinct CDR3 sequences, with about 50% found just once. Specimen: blood. This rearrangement joins TRBV14 to TRBJ2-3; the D is unclear. The clonotype was recovered from a middle-aged woman in good health. Here the CDR3 reads CASSQEGLITDTQYF. In DNA form, the CDR3 reads TGTGCCAGCAGCCAAGAAGGGCTGATCACAGATACGCAGTATTTT.